This TCR beta chain was identified in a study of T cell responses to AZD1222 COVID-19 vaccine. General study results and limits: Among vaccine-associated CD4 TCRs, coverage spanned spike, with dominance at 160-218 and 743-854.

V lost 0 bases and J 2 bases, leaving 16 bases between the germline ends. CDR1 is SGHAT, CDR2 FQNNGV, per germline. The CDR3 is 17 residues long. About this clone itself: What it recognizes is unknown.

Sequencing was performed with immunoSEQ multiplex PCR; in TCRdb, only in-frame clones are kept and a portion is missing. This sample yields roughly 150,000 clones, of which 90% to 95% are seen a single time; approximately 5% belongs to the top ten. The sample was peripheral blood, taken on day 0 of AZD1222 vaccination. V gene TRBV11-2 combines with J gene TRBJ1-1; D gene unclear. The receptor was derived from an adult in good health. CDR3 nucleotide sequence: TGTGCCAGCAGCTTAGATCACCGGGGTATAAAAAACACTGAAGCTTTCTTT. Protein: CASSLDHRGIKNTEAFF.